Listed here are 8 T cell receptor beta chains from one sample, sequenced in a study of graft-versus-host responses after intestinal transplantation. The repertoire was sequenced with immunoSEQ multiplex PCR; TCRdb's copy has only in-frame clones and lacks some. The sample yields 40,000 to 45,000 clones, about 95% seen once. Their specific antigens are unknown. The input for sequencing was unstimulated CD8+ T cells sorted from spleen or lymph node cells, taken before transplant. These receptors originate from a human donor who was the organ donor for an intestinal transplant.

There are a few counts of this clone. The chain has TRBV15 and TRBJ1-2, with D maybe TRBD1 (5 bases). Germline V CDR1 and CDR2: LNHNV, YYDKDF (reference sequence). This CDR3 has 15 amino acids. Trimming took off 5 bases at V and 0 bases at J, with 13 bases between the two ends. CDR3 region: CATSGEDTANYGYTF. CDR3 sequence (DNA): TGTGCCACCAGCGGCGAGGACACTGCTAACTATGGCTACACCTTC.

The CDR3 DNA sequence: TGTGCCACCAGCAGGGGAACCAGACAGGCTCAAGGCGGCTATGGCTACACCTTC. Translation gives CATSRGTRQAQGGYGYTF. V gene TRBV15 combines with J gene TRBJ1-2; maybe TRBD1 (6 bases). Looked up from germline, CDR1 is LNHNV and CDR2 is YYDKDF (reference sequence). The CDR3 runs to 18 residues. V lost 3 bases and J 4 bases, leaving 24 bases between the germline ends.

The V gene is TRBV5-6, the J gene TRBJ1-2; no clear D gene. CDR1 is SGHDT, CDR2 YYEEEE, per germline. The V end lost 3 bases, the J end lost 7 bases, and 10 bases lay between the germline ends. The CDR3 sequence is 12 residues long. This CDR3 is CASSSLLSGYTF. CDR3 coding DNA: TGTGCCAGCAGCTCGCTCCTTAGTGGCTACACCTTC.

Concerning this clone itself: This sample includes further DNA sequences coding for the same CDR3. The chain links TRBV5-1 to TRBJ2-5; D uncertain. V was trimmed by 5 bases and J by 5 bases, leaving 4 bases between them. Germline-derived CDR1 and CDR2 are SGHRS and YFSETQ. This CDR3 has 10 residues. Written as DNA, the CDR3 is TGCGCCAGCAGGGGGGAGACCCAGTACTTC. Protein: CASRGETQYF.

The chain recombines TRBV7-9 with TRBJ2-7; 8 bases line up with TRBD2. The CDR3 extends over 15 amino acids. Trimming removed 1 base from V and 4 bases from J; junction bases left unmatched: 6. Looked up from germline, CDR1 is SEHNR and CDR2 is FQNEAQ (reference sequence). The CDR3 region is CASSLVSGGPYEQYF. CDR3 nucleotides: TGTGCCAGCAGCTTAGTGAGCGGGGGACCTTACGAGCAGTACTTC.

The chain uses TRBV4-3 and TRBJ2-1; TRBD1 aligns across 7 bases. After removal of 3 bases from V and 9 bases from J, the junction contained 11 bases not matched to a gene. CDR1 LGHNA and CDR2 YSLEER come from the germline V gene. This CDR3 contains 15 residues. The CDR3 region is CASSQSPRGQAEQFF. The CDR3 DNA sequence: TGCGCCAGCAGCCAGTCGCCGAGGGGGCAGGCTGAGCAGTTCTTC.

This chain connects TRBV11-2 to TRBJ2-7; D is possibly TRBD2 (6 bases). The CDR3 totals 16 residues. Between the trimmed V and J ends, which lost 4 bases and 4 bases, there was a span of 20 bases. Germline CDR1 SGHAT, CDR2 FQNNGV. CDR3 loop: CASSSPLRGAGYEQYF. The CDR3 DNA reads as TGTGCCAGCAGCTCCCCGTTGCGAGGGGCGGGGTACGAGCAGTACTTC.

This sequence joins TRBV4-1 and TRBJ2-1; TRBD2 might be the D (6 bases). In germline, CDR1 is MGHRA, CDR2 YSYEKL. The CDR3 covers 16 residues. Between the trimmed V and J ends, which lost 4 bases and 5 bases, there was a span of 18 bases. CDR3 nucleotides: TGCGCCAGCAGCCTGAGTCCGGGACTCTCAGACAATGAGCAGTTCTTC. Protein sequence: CASSLSPGLSDNEQFF.